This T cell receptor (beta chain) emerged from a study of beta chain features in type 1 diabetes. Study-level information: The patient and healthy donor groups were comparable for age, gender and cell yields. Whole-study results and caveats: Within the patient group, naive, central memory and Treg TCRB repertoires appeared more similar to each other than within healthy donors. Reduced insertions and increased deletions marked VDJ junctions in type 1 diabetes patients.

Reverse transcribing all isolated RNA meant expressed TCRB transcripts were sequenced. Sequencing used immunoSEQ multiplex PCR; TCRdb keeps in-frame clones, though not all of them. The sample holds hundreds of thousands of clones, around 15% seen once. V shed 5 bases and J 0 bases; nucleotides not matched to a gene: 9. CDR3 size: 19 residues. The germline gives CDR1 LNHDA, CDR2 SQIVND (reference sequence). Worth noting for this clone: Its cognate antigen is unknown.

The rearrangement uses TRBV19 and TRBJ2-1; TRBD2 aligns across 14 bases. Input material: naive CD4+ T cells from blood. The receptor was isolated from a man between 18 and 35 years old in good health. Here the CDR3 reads CASSLGTSGRRGSYNEQFF. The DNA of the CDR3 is TGTGCCAGTAGTCTCGGGACTAGCGGGAGAAGGGGCTCCTACAATGAGCAGTTCTTC.